This passage covers 14 T cell receptor beta chains from one sample sequenced in a study of control samples from healthy donors and cancer patients. Profiled with immunoSEQ multiplex PCR; TCRdb holds only in-frame clones, not every one. The repertoire holds 90,000 to 130,000 clones, more than 75% seen once, with roughly 3.5% in the top ten. Sequencing input: PBMCs. The receptor source for this set is a woman aged 60-75 years with lung cancer.

This rearrangement joins TRBV18 to TRBJ2-7; D unresolved. The germline V gene has CDR1 KGHSH and CDR2 LQKENI. Trimming removed 1 base at V and 2 bases at J, with 9 bases between. This CDR3 is built from 14 residues. CDR3 bases: TGTGCCAGCTCACCACAGCAGGCAACCTACGAGCAGTACTTC. Amino acid sequence: CASSPQQATYEQYF.

The V gene is TRBV2, the J gene TRBJ1-2; 11 nucleotides align to TRBD1. J lost 3 bases, V lost 8 bases, and 2 bases had no gene match. The CDR3 length is 13 residues. Germline V lookup: CDR1 SNHLY, CDR2 FYNNEI. The CDR3 bases are TGTGCCAGCTGGACAGGGGGCGACTATGGCTACACCTTC. It codes for CASWTGGDYGYTF.

The chain couples TRBV12-5 to TRBJ2-1; TRBD2 matches 8 bases. The CDR3 consists of 15 residues. Germline trimming cut 3 bases from V and 5 bases from J; bases unmatched to any gene: 6. CDR1 is LGHNT, CDR2 FRNRAP, per germline. This CDR3 reads CASGLSSGPNNEQFF. The CDR3 region has the DNA TGTGCTAGTGGTTTATCTAGCGGGCCTAACAATGAGCAGTTCTTC.

V gene TRBV19 combines with J gene TRBJ1-2; D not resolved. The CDR3 consists of 14 residues. V dropped 3 bases and J dropped 0 bases, with 8 bases sitting between them. CDR1 is LNHDA and CDR2 is SQIVND in the germline V gene (reference sequence). The CDR3 reads CASSIGPSNYGYTF. The DNA for the CDR3 is TGTGCCAGTAGTATCGGACCTTCTAACTATGGCTACACCTTC. The entire variable domain, with the rest obtained from reference TRBV19 and TRBJ1-2, is as follows: DGGITQSPKYLFRKEGQNVTLSCEQNLNHDAMYWYRQDPGQGLRLIYYSQIVNDFQKGDIAEGYSVSREKKESFPLTVTSAQKNPTAFYLCASSIGPSNYGYTFGSGTRLTVV.

This clone was detected only once. This rearrangement joins TRBV20-1 to TRBJ2-7; TRBD1 might be the D (6 bases). Germline loops: CDR1 DFQATT, CDR2 SNEGSKA (reference sequence). This CDR3 has 15 amino acids. Trimming cost V 3 bases and J 1 base, with 16 bases left between them. The CDR3 DNA reads TGCAGTGCTAGTCCAGGGGTAGGGTCTTCCTACGAGCAGTACTTC. This gives the protein CSASPGVGSSYEQYF.

A single count supports this clone. The V and J genes are TRBV24-1 and TRBJ1-1; 8 bases are a match to TRBD1. Germline V gives CDR1 KGHDR, CDR2 SFDVKD. This CDR3 is built from 15 residues. V lost 5 bases to trimming and J lost 6 bases; unmatched junction nucleotides: 10. The CDR3 region is CATSAGTGGRSEAFF. The DNA of the CDR3 is TGTGCCACCAGTGCTGGGACAGGCGGTCGATCTGAAGCTTTCTTT.

This chain uses TRBV5-1 with TRBJ1-4, with 8 nucleotides matching TRBD1. The CDR3 runs to 14 residues. Germline lookup yields CDR1 SGHRS and CDR2 YFSETQ. V trimming: 0 bases; J trimming: 7 bases; junction bases outside the gene matches: 2. CDR3 region: CASSLGTGSEKLFF. DNA of the CDR3: TGCGCCAGCAGCTTGGGGACAGGGTCTGAAAAACTGTTTTTT.

The chain is built from TRBV5-1 and TRBJ1-2; no clear D gene. Germline CDR1 and CDR2: SGHRS and YFSETQ. V lost 4 bases to trimming and J lost 7 bases, with 11 bases between them. CDR3 length: 12 amino acids. The CDR3 reads CASSLDGRGYTF. The CDR3 DNA reads as TGCGCCAGCAGCCTCGACGGTCGTGGCTACACCTTC.

The J gene is TRBJ2-7, the V gene TRBV3-1 (or the pseudogene TRBV3-2); possibly TRBD1 or TRBD2 for D (5 bases each). Germline V gene data show CDR1 as LGHDT and CDR2 as YNNKEL (reference sequence). Between the trimmed V and J ends, which lost 0 bases and 6 bases, there was a span of 15 bases. The CDR3 has 15 residues. The DNA for the CDR3 is TGTGCCAGCAGCCAAGATCGGGGCCTTGTAGGCGAGCAGTACTTC. It specifies CASSQDRGLVGEQYF.

The chain employs TRBV9 and TRBJ1-6, with D possibly matching TRBD1 (6 bases). This CDR3 comprises 16 residues. CDR1 is SGDLS and CDR2 is YYNGEE in the germline V gene. Trimming took off 3 bases at V and 5 bases at J, with 15 bases between the two ends. The CDR3 sequence: CASSGSHRANNSPLHF. CDR3 sequence (DNA): TGTGCCAGCAGCGGAAGTCACAGGGCCAATAATTCACCCCTCCACTTT.

J is TRBJ2-1 and V is TRBV18; D gene ambiguous. The germline V and J ends were trimmed by 3 bases and 0 bases, with 6 bases remaining between them. The CDR3 loop spans 14 amino acids. Per the germline V gene, CDR1 is KGHSH and CDR2 is LQKENI. DNA for the CDR3: TGTGCCAGCTCACCGTCTAGCTCCTACAATGAGCAGTTCTTC. It encodes CASSPSSSYNEQFF.

The CDR3 DNA follows: TGTGCCACCAGCGGACCCGATAGCGGGAGACCCTTAAACACCGGGGAGCTGTTTTTT. It translates to CATSGPDSGRPLNTGELFF. This chain connects TRBV15 to TRBJ2-2, with 9 bases identical to TRBD2. Germline trimming cut 5 bases from V and 2 bases from J; bases unmatched to any gene: 15. CDR3 length equals 19 residues. CDR1 and CDR2 (germline): LNHNV, YYDKDF (reference sequence).

The chain employs TRBV4-1 and TRBJ2-7; D unclear. Deletions cut 4 bases from V and 2 bases from J, with 18 bases between. CDR1 is MGHRA and CDR2 is YSYEKL in the germline V gene. This CDR3 has 16 amino acids. The CDR3 region is CASSPPVFRSAYEQYF. The DNA for the CDR3 is TGCGCCAGCAGCCCCCCGGTGTTTAGGTCTGCCTACGAGCAGTACTTC.

V is TRBV5-4 and J is TRBJ2-1, with 9 bases matching TRBD2. The ends lost 4 bases at V and 4 bases at J; junction bases unmatched: 6. There are 15 residues in the CDR3. Germline CDR1 reads SGHNT; CDR2 reads YYREEE (reference sequence). CDR3 sequence (DNA): TGTGCCAGCAGCCGTAGCGGGGGAGGTTACAATGAGCAGTTCTTC. Its translation is CASSRSGGGYNEQFF. The whole variable domain, filled in from reference TRBV5-4 and TRBJ2-1, reads ETGVTQSPTHLIKTRGQQVTLRCSSQSGHNTVSWYQQALGQGPQFIFQYYREEENGRGNFPPRFSGLQFPNYSSELNVNALELDDSALYLCASSRSGGGYNEQFFGPGTRLTVL.